By share of the sample, the clone carrying this TCR beta chain is medium-sized. Its antigen remains unidentified. The sample belongs to a study of metastatic and nonmetastatic thyroid tumors. About the research overall: Malignant and benign thyroid patients had repertoires compared in peripheral blood and tumor or nodule tissue. General observations from the study: A significant increase in TCR beta diversity was reportedly seen in malignant thyroid tumors relative to benign nodules, in blood and tumor.

The V gene's germline CDR1 is SNHLY and CDR2 FYNNEI. The CDR3 runs 11 residues. V gave up 4 bases and J gave up 12 bases, with 12 bases separating them. Original processing notes: CDR3 differences across clinicopathological groups were used to build a distant-metastasis classifier for papillary thyroid cancer. TCRdb reanalyzed the PCR reads with MiXCR. The V and J calls shown here were made by TCRdb, not taken from the authors' results. The data contain 20,000 to 25,000 clones, 20% of them singletons. Patients were all untreated before their thyroid surgery. The V gene is TRBV2, the J gene TRBJ1-2, with D hard to call. The TCR comes from a female donor with papillary thyroid cancer or a benign thyroid nodule (not recorded which). Some clones in this sample may be carry-over from other donors' samples. Sequencing was performed on adjacent normal tissue. CDR3 amino acids: CASSAEVWHTF. The CDR3 DNA follows: TGTGCCAGCAGTGCTGAGGTTTGGCACACCTTC.